These 23 T cell receptor beta chains share one sample of origin, sequenced in a study of cytomegalovirus exposure and HLA in healthy donors (dated by TCRdb to 2015 to 2018). The library was generated by the immunoSEQ multiplex PCR assay. TCRdb retrieved this table from immuneACCESS and kept in-frame rearrangements only. Not all clones are present; in checked studies, unresolved V genes account for under half, and no reason is known for the remainder. Within this sample are approximately 160,000 clones, with approximately 81% of them counted one time only. The ten largest clones capture around 9.6% of the sample. The sample was PBMCs. The receptor set was obtained from a man younger than 40 in good health and CMV-seropositive.

The CDR3 is CASSPPAGLSTDTQYF. Written as DNA, the CDR3 is TGTGCCAGCAGCCCTCCAGCGGGCTTGAGCACAGATACGCAGTATTTT. The chain has TRBV7-8 and TRBJ2-3; TRBD2 might be the D (6 bases). From germline, CDR1 is SGHVS and CDR2 FQNEAQ. The CDR3 contains 16 residues. The V gene lost 5 bases and the J gene lost 0 bases, with 15 bases spanning the gap.

The rearrangement links TRBV27 to TRBJ2-3; no reliable D call. Trimming removed 8 bases at V and 7 bases at J, with 16 bases between. The CDR3 covers 13 residues. Germline V gene sequence: CDR1 MNHEY, CDR2 SMNVEV (reference sequence). The CDR3 protein is CASLSLGGNTQYF. DNA for the CDR3: TGTGCCAGCCTTTCCTTAGGCGGAAATACGCAGTATTTT.

This chain joins TRBV28 and TRBJ2-7; weak D call: TRBD2 (6 bases). The length of the CDR3 is 16 residues. Trimming took 7 bases from V and 7 from J, leaving 26 bases between them. Germline V gene data show CDR1 as MDHEN and CDR2 as SYDVKM. The CDR3: CASTSRRARPSREQYF. The CDR3 DNA reads as TGTGCCAGCACCTCCAGGAGGGCGAGGCCATCTCGGGAGCAGTACTTC.

This clone was detected a few times. The V call is TRBV7-3, the J call TRBJ2-2, with TRBD1 identical over 9 bases. The CDR3 runs 15 residues. V lost 5 bases, J lost 4 bases, and 5 bases stayed unmatched. Germline CDR1 and CDR2: SGHTA and FQGTGA. CDR3 sequence: CASSVGQGRTGELFF. The DNA of the CDR3 is TGTGCCAGCAGCGTGGGACAGGGCCGCACCGGGGAGCTGTTTTTT.

V is TRBV2 and J is TRBJ1-1; maybe TRBD1 (6 bases). Germline loops: CDR1 SNHLY, CDR2 FYNNEI. This CDR3 has 15 residues. Trimming shortened V by 3 bases and J by 1 base, and 12 bases separated the two germline ends. CDR3 DNA: TGTGCCAGCAGTGAGCAAGGACAGTCGAACACTGAAGCTTTCTTT. Translated, it gives CASSEQGQSNTEAFF.

This sequence joins TRBV7-9 and TRBJ2-2; no clear D gene. This CDR3 region has 13 residues. CDR1 is SEHNR and CDR2 is FQNEAQ in the germline V gene (reference sequence). V dropped 3 bases and J dropped 7 bases, with 9 bases sitting between them. Here the CDR3 reads CASSLMSGGELFF. CDR3 DNA: TGTGCCAGCAGCTTGATGTCCGGCGGGGAGCTGTTTTTT.

This chain joins TRBV5-5 and TRBJ1-5; 8 nucleotides line up with TRBD1. Germline CDR1 reads SGHKS; CDR2 reads YYEKEE (reference sequence). There are 15 residues in the CDR3. The trim removed 4 bases at V and 3 bases at J, leaving 6 bases unmatched. The CDR3 DNA is TGTGCCAGCAGCGCGGACAGGGCCGCCAATCAGCCCCAGCATTTT. The encoded protein is CASSADRAANQPQHF.

This rearrangement joins TRBV7-6 to TRBJ2-6; D is perhaps TRBD1 (5 bases). The CDR3 is 17 amino acids. V was clipped by 2 bases and J by 1 base, with 12 bases between them. Germline assignment: CDR1 SGHVS and CDR2 FNYEAQ. The chain's CDR3 is CASSLITDRSGANVLTF. CDR3 bases: TGTGCCAGCAGCTTAATAACCGACAGATCTGGGGCCAACGTCCTGACTTTC. Full variable domain (remainder filled in from reference TRBV7-6 and TRBJ2-6): GAGVSQSPRYKVTKRGQDVALRCDPISGHVSLYWYRQALGQGPEFLTYFNYEAQQDKSGLPNDRFSAERPEGSISTLTIQRTEQRDSAMYRCASSLITDRSGANVLTFGAGSRLTVL.

This clone was detected a few times. The chain employs TRBV4-2 and TRBJ1-2, with TRBD1 as a possible D gene (6 bases). This CDR3 has 15 residues. The germline V and J ends were trimmed by 0 bases and 3 bases, with 11 bases remaining between them. Germline V gene lookup returns CDR1 LGHNA and CDR2 YNFKEQ. The CDR3 protein is CASSQDSNRDYGYTF. DNA of the CDR3: TGTGCCAGCAGCCAAGACTCCAACAGGGACTATGGCTACACCTTC.

The rearrangement uses TRBV7-2 and TRBJ2-6, with 11 bases identical to TRBD1. CDR3 length: 17 residues. Germline trimming cut 2 bases from V and 2 bases from J; bases unmatched to any gene: 2. Germline CDR1 is SGHTA and CDR2 is FQGNSA. The CDR3 coding sequence is TGTGCCAGCAGCTTAATGGGACAGGGGGCTGGGGCCAACGTCCTGACTTTC. This gives the protein CASSLMGQGAGANVLTF. Drawing the rest from reference TRBV7-2 and TRBJ2-6, the complete variable domain is GAGVSQSPSNKVTEKGKDVELRCDPISGHTALYWYRQSLGQGLEFLIYFQGNSAPDKSGLPSDRFSAERTGGSVSTLTIQRTQQEDSAVYLCASSLMGQGAGANVLTFGAGSRLTVL.

The chain has TRBV7-2 and TRBJ1-5, with a tentative D call TRBD1 (6 bases). The CDR3 is made up of 16 amino acids. Per the germline V gene, CDR1 is SGHTA and CDR2 is FQGNSA. V lost 7 bases, J lost 7 bases, and 23 bases lay in between. CDR3 DNA sequence: TGTGCCAGCACCACGTCTGGGGGGGGCCTCGGGCAGCCCCAGCATTTT. This gives the protein CASTTSGGGLGQPQHF. The full variable domain, completed using reference TRBV7-2 and TRBJ1-5, is GAGVSQSPSNKVTEKGKDVELRCDPISGHTALYWYRQSLGQGLEFLIYFQGNSAPDKSGLPSDRFSAERTGGSVSTLTIQRTQQEDSAVYLCASTTSGGGLGQPQHFGDGTRLSIL.

The V call is TRBV4-2, the J call TRBJ2-1; tentative D call: TRBD1 (5 bases). The CDR3 sequence is 14 residues long. The germline V and J ends were trimmed by 0 bases and 7 bases, with 10 bases remaining between them. Germline CDR1 is LGHNA and CDR2 is YNFKEQ. CDR3 amino acids: CASSQEQVRNEQFF. Written as DNA, the CDR3 is TGTGCCAGCAGCCAAGAACAGGTCAGAAATGAGCAGTTCTTC.

With respect to this clone: One junction end does not reproduce the germline sequence, and a read error may be involved. CDR3 nucleotides: TGCGCCAGCACCTTGGGGACTAGCGGGGGCCCCCTCACTAGCACAGATACGCAGTATTTT. This translates into CASTLGTSGGPLTSTDTQYF. The chain carries TRBV5-1 and TRBJ2-3; 14 positions match TRBD2. This CDR3 has 20 residues. From germline, CDR1 is SGHRS and CDR2 YFSETQ.

This sequence joins TRBV6-1 and TRBJ1-1; possibly TRBD1 for D (6 bases). The length of the CDR3 is 15 residues. V was pared by 6 bases and J by 4 bases, with 18 bases between. The germline V gene encodes CDR1 MNHNS and CDR2 SASEGT. CDR3: CASSVSTGISTEAFF. The CDR3 DNA follows: TGTGCCAGCAGCGTATCAACAGGGATATCCACTGAAGCTTTCTTT.

In this sample, this clone turned up a few times. The rearrangement joins TRBV11-1 to TRBJ2-4; 8 bases fit TRBD1. CDR3 length: 16 residues. Germline loops: CDR1 SGHAT, CDR2 FQDESV (reference sequence). The junction had 12 bases not matched to a gene; V was cut back by 5 bases and J by 6 bases. The CDR3 nucleotides are TGTGCCAGCAGCCCTGCCCCGACAGGGGCGGGAAACATTCAGTACTTC. It encodes CASSPAPTGAGNIQYF.

The gene calls are TRBV7-9 and TRBJ1-2; TRBD1 is a possible D gene (6 bases). The V and J ends lost 7 bases and 8 bases respectively, with 11 bases between them. The CDR3 sequence is 11 residues long. The germline V gene encodes CDR1 SEHNR and CDR2 FQNEAQ (reference sequence). The CDR3 here is CASTEGEGYTF. CDR3 DNA: TGTGCCAGCACTGAGGGGGAGGGCTACACCTTC.

The gene calls are TRBV5-1 and TRBJ1-1; D is unresolved. Trimming left V 4 bases short and J 0 bases short, with 10 bases between. CDR3 length: 14 amino acids. The germline gives CDR1 SGHRS, CDR2 YFSETQ. The CDR3 nucleotides are TGCGCCAGCAGCCGACTCACGGTGAACACTGAAGCTTTCTTT. It encodes CASSRLTVNTEAFF.

V usage is TRBV13 and J usage is TRBJ2-1; D ambiguous. V was shortened by 0 bases and J by 8 bases, with 8 bases between the two germline ends. The CDR3 runs to 13 residues. Germline values: CDR1 PRHDT, CDR2 FYEKMQ (reference sequence). CDR3: CASSLGLGDEQFF. CDR3 DNA sequence: TGTGCCAGCAGCTTAGGTCTGGGCGATGAGCAGTTCTTC.

This clone appeared once. The chain is built from TRBV2 and TRBJ2-3, with a weak D call TRBD2 (5 bases). CDR1 SNHLY and CDR2 FYNNEI come from the germline V gene. The V and J ends lost 4 bases and 2 bases respectively, with 10 bases between them. The CDR3 runs to 14 residues. The CDR3 protein is CASSAVRVTDTQYF. CDR3 DNA: TGTGCCAGCAGTGCAGTGCGGGTCACAGATACGCAGTATTTT.

The CDR3 sequence is CASSLAGQGSGETQYF. As DNA, the CDR3 is TGCGCCAGCAGCTTGGCTGGACAGGGAAGTGGAGAGACCCAGTACTTC. V usage is TRBV5-1 and J usage is TRBJ2-5, with 8 positions matching TRBD1. CDR3 length equals 16 residues. The germline gives CDR1 SGHRS, CDR2 YFSETQ. After removal of 0 bases from V and 4 bases from J, the junction contained 8 bases not matched to a gene.

This clone occurred many times. The chain combines TRBV6-1 with TRBJ2-3; weak D call: TRBD2 (6 bases). V was pared by 2 bases and J by 4 bases, with 16 bases between. Germline V gene lookup returns CDR1 MNHNS and CDR2 SASEGT. This CDR3 has 16 residues. CDR3 protein: CASSEFPGAGADTQYF. CDR3 bases: TGTGCCAGCAGTGAATTCCCGGGAGCGGGTGCAGATACGCAGTATTTT.

This chain links TRBV7-6 with TRBJ2-7; 8 bases are a match to TRBD1. The CDR3 totals 17 residues. Germline-derived CDR1 and CDR2 are SGHVS and FNYEAQ. The ends lost 1 base at V and 7 bases at J; junction bases unmatched: 15. The CDR3 DNA is TGTGCCAGCAGCTTAGATGGAGAAGCAGGGGGCGCGGGGGAGCAGTACTTC. Translating it yields CASSLDGEAGGAGEQYF.

The chain has TRBV5-1 and TRBJ2-7, with 7 bases that match TRBD1. Germline CDR1 and CDR2: SGHRS and YFSETQ. This CDR3 contains 15 residues. The V segment lost 6 bases and the J segment 2 bases; nucleotides outside the gene matches: 11. The CDR3 nucleotides read TGCGCCAGCACCCTGGCCCGGGACAGTGCCTACGAGCAGTACTTC. Its protein product is CASTLARDSAYEQYF.